The clone carrying this T cell receptor (beta chain) is a singleton in its sample. From germline, CDR1 is KGHSH and CDR2 LQKENI. The trim removed 2 bases at V and 9 bases at J, leaving 8 bases unmatched. The CDR3 is made up of 15 amino acids. The sample belongs to a study of T cell changes during pregnancy in multiple sclerosis. Repertoires were generated with immunoSEQ multiplex PCR, while TCRdb's copy carries only in-frame clones and drops some. This sample has more than 15,000 clones, with more than 70% found just once. The chain has TRBV18 and TRBJ2-1, with TRBD1 matching 9 bases. This clonotype was sampled from a female donor in good health, enrolled as a control in a pregnancy study. The sequencing used CD4+ T cells from peripheral blood mononuclear cells, collected in the first trimester of pregnancy. CDR3 sequence reads: CASSPVTGGNGEQFF. In nucleotides, the CDR3 is TGTGCCAGCTCACCAGTGACAGGGGGGAACGGTGAGCAGTTCTTC.